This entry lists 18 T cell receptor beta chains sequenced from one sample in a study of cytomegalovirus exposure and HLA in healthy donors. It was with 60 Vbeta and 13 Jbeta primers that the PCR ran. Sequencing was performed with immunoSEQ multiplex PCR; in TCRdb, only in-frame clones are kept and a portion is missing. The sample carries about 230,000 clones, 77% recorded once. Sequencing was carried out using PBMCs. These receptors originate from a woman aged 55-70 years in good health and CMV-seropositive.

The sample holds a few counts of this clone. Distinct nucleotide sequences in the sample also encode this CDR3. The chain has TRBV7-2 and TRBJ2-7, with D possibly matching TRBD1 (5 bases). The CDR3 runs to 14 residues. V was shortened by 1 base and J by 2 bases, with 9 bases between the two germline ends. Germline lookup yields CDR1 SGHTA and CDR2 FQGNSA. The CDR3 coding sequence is TGTGCCAGCAGCTTAGTGCAGGGAACCTACGAGCAGTACTTC. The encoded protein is CASSLVQGTYEQYF.

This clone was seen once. CDR3 loop: CASSPGLYGEQFF. The DNA for the CDR3 is TGCGCCAGCAGCCCGGGACTCTACGGGGAGCAGTTCTTC. The chain uses TRBV5-1 and TRBJ2-1; the D gene is possibly TRBD2 (6 bases). The germline V gene encodes CDR1 SGHRS and CDR2 YFSETQ. The CDR3 runs to 13 residues. V was trimmed by 4 bases and J by 10 bases, leaving 15 bases between them. Variable domain in full (rest from reference TRBV5-1 and TRBJ2-1): KAGVTQTPRYLIKTRGQQVTLSCSPISGHRSVSWYQQTPGQGLQFLFEYFSETQRNKGNFPGRFSGRQFSNSRSEMNVSTLELGDSALYLCASSPGLYGEQFFGPGTRLTVL.

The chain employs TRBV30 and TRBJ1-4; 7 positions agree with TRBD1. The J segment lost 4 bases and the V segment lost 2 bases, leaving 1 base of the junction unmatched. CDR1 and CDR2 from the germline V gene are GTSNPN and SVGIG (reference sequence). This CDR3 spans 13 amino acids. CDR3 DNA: TGTGCCTGGAGTCAGGGGGATAATGAAAAACTGTTTTTT. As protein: CAWSQGDNEKLFF. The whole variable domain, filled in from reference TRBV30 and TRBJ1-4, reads SQTIHQWPATLVQPVGSPLSLECTVEGTSNPNLYWYRQAAGRGLQLLFYSVGIGQISSEVPQNLSASRPQDRQFILSSKKLLLSDSGFYLCAWSQGDNEKLFFGSGTQLSVL.

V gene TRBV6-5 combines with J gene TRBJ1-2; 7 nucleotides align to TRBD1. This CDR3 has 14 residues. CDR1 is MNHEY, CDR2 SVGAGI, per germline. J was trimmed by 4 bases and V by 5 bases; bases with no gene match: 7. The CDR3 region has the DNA TGTGCCAGCAGTGAACCAACAGGGGTCTATGGCTACACCTTC. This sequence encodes CASSEPTGVYGYTF.

In nucleotides, the CDR3 is TGTGCCTGGAGTGGCAAGACAGGGAGCTCCTATAATTCACCCCTCCACTTT. Translation: CAWSGKTGSSYNSPLHF. The rearrangement joins TRBV30 to TRBJ1-6; 7 positions agree with TRBD1. The CDR3 runs 17 residues. V gave up 1 base and J gave up 0 bases; unmatched junction bases: 6. CDR1 and CDR2 (germline): GTSNPN, SVGIG (reference sequence).

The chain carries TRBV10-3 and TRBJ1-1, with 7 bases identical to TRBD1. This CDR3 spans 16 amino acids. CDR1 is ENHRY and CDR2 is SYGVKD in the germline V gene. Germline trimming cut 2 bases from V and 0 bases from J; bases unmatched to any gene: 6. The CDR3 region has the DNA TGTGCCATCAGTGAGGGGGCAGGGGGAATGAACACTGAAGCTTTCTTT. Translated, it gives CAISEGAGGMNTEAFF.

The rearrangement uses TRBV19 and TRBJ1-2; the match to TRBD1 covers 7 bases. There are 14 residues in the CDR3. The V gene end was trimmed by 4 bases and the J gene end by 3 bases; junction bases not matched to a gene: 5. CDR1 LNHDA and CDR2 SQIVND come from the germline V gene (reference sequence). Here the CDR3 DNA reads TGTGCCAGTAGTAATAGACAGGGTGACTATGGCTACACCTTC. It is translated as CASSNRQGDYGYTF.

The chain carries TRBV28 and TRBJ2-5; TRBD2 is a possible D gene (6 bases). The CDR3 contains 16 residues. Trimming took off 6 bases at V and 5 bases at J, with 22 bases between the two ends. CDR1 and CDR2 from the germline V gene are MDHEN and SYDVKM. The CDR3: CASRRSGGGRFETQYF. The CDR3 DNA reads TGTGCCAGCAGGAGGAGCGGAGGAGGGCGTTTCGAGACCCAGTACTTC. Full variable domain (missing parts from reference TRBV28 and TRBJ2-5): DVKVTQSSRYLVKRTGEKVFLECVQDMDHENMFWYRQDPGLGLRLIYFSYDVKMKEKGDIPEGYSVSREKKERFSLILESASTNQTSMYLCASRRSGGGRFETQYFGPGTRLLVL.

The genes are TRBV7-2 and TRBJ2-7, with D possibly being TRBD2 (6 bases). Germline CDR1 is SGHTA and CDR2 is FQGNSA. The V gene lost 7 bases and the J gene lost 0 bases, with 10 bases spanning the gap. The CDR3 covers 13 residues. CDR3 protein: CASTSGSSYEQYF. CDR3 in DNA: TGTGCCAGCACCTCCGGGAGCTCCTACGAGCAGTACTTC.

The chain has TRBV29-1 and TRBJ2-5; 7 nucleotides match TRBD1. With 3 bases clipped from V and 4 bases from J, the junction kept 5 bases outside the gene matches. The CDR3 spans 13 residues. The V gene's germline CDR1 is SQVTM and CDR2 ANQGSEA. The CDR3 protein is CSVEERGPETQYF. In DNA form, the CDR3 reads TGCAGCGTTGAGGAGAGGGGGCCAGAGACCCAGTACTTC.

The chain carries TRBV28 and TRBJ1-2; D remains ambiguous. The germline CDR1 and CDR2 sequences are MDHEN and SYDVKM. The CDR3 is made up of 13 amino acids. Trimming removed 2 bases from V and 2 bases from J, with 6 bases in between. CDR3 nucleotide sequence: TGTGCCAGCAGTTTACACACAAACTATGGCTACACCTTC. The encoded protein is CASSLHTNYGYTF.

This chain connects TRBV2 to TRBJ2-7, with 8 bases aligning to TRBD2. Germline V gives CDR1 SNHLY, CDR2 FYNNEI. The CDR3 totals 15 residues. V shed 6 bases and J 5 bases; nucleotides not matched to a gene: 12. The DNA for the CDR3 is TGTGCCAGCAGCCGAAGTGGGACTAGAGGCCACGAGCAGTACTTC. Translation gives CASSRSGTRGHEQYF.

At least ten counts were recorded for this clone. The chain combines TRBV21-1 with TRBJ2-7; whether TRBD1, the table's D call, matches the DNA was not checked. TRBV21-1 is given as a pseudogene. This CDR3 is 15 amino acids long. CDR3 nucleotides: TGTGCCAGCAGCAAGGAAACAGGGGGATTTTACGAGCAGTACTTC. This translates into CASSKETGGFYEQYF.

The CDR3 sequence is CASSGMEHSYEQYF. The CDR3 nucleotides are TGTGCCAGCAGTGGGATGGAGCACTCCTACGAGCAGTACTTC. The chain uses TRBV2 and TRBJ2-5; D gene ambiguous. The closer fit of TRBJ2-7 to the DNA end suggests the J call may be wrong. The CDR3 consists of 14 residues. Per the germline V gene, CDR1 is SNHLY and CDR2 is FYNNEI.

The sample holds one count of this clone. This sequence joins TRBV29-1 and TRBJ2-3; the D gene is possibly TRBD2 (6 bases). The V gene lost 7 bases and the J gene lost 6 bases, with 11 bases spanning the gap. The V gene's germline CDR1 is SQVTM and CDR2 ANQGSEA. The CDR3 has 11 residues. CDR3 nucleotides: TGCAGCGCCGCGGGGTTTGATACGCAGTATTTT. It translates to CSAAGFDTQYF.

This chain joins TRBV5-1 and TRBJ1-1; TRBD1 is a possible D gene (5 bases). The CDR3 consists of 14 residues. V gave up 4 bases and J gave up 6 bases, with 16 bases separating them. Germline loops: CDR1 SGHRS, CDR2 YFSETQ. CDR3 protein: CASSPVGASAEAFF. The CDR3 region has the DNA TGCGCCAGCAGCCCAGTAGGGGCATCGGCTGAAGCTTTCTTT.

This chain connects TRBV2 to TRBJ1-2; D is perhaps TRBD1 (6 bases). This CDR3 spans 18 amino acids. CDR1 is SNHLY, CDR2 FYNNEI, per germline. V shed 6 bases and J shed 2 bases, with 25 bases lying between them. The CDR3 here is CASRPLLGRGGSNYGYTF. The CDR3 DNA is TGTGCCAGCAGACCTCTCCTGGGCAGGGGCGGTAGCAACTATGGCTACACCTTC.

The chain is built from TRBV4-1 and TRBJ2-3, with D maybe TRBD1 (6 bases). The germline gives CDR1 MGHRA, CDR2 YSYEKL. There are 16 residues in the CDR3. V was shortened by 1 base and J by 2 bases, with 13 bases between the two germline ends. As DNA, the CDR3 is TGCGCCAGCAGCCAAGGGAGTGGGGGCGTCACAGATACGCAGTATTTT. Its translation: CASSQGSGGVTDTQYF.